This T cell receptor beta chain came from a study of T cell responses to AZD1222 COVID-19 vaccine. Using immunoSEQ multiplex PCR, the repertoire was profiled, and TCRdb retains in-frame clones only, with some absent. Of under 80,000 clones in the sample, approximately 79% are singletons; the top ten hold approximately 23%. Germline CDR1 LNHDA, CDR2 SQIVND (reference sequence). This CDR3 is 13 amino acids long. Trimming cost V 8 bases and J 6 bases, with 15 bases left between them. The specimen was peripheral blood, collected on day 0 of MenACWY control vaccination. The chain couples TRBV19 to TRBJ2-3; D assignment may be TRBD1 or TRBD2 (5 bases each). The sequence was collected from an adult in good health. DNA of the CDR3: TGTGCCAGTCGATGGGACGGGCAGGATACGCAGTATTTT. The encoded protein is CASRWDGQDTQYF.